These 10 T cell receptor beta chains were all obtained from the same sample, sequenced in a study of blood T cells in healthy people across ages (dated by TCRdb to between 2014 and 2017). The library was obtained by 5' RACE. TCRdb names Illumina HiSeq 2500 as the instrument used. A second roughly 7 to 12 cycle PCR used a sample-barcoded 5' primer and a J-beta primer mix. Using fastp trimming at Q25 and MiXCR clonotype assembly, TCRdb reanalyzed the public sequencing data and kept in-frame beta chains. Identical CDR3 protein sequences are pooled into one entry, listed with their most common genes and DNA. The sample records around 780,000 distinct CDR3 sequences, roughly 26% of which are singletons. 3% of the sample lies in the top ten. The data were also submitted as part of a second study, on T cells of mothers and their children.

Source material: blood. The receptors were gathered from a boy aged 5-17 years in good health.

Only a few counts were recorded for this clonotype. The V and J genes are TRBV6-5 and TRBJ2-5; 7 nucleotides align to TRBD1. The assigned J gene may be wrong: the sequence end matches TRBJ2-7 better. The germline gives CDR1 MNHEY, CDR2 SVGAGI. The CDR3 spans 15 residues. CDR3: CASSYSGDRAYEQYF. Written as DNA, the CDR3 is TGTGCCAGCAGTTACTCGGGGGACAGAGCCTACGAGCAGTACTTC.

V usage is TRBV10-3 and J usage is TRBJ1-5; D uncertain. Germline V lookup: CDR1 ENHRY, CDR2 SYGVKD. Trimming pared 7 bases from V and 3 bases from J, leaving 7 bases between. This CDR3 has 12 residues. In DNA, the CDR3 is TGTGCCATCACCAGGTACAATCAGCCCCAGCATTTT. This sequence encodes CAITRYNQPQHF.

This clonotype turned up a few times. The chain links TRBV5-5 to TRBJ2-2; D not certain. The CDR3 covers 14 residues. Germline V gives CDR1 SGHKS, CDR2 YYEKEE (reference sequence). Trimming stripped 7 bases from V and 0 bases from J, with 10 bases between. The chain's CDR3 is CASRSGANTGELFF. The CDR3, as DNA: TGTGCCAGCCGGTCCGGAGCGAACACCGGGGAGCTGTTTTTT. Together with reference TRBV5-5 and TRBJ2-2, the CDR3 gives the full variable domain: DAGVTQSPTHLIKTRGQQVTLRCSPISGHKSVSWYQQVLGQGPQFIFQYYEKEERGRGNFPDRFSARQFPNYSSELNVNALLLGDSALYLCASRSGANTGELFFGEGSRLTVL.

The CDR3 sequence: CAWGGGGNIQYF. As DNA, the CDR3 is TGTGCCTGGGGAGGCGGGGGAAACATTCAGTACTTC. The rearrangement uses TRBV30 and TRBJ2-4; 7 bases align to TRBD2. This CDR3 is built from 12 residues. The V segment lost 5 bases and the J segment 6 bases; nucleotides outside the gene matches: 4. Germline V gives CDR1 GTSNPN, CDR2 SVGIG (reference sequence).

The J gene is TRBJ2-3, the V gene TRBV7-2, with 7 nucleotides matching TRBD2. Germline V lookup: CDR1 SGHTA, CDR2 FQGNSA. V dropped 0 bases and J dropped 5; count of bases not matched to a gene: 11. The CDR3 has 17 amino acids. Here the CDR3 reads CASSLAFSSGSEDTQYF. The CDR3 DNA sequence: TGTGCCAGCAGCTTAGCCTTTTCTAGCGGATCAGAAGATACGCAGTATTTT.

Of note for this clonotype: Its ends do not fully match the called genes, so a read error is possible. The rearrangement joins TRBV15 to TRBJ1-3, with D maybe TRBD1 (5 bases). The CDR3 sequence is 18 residues long. Germline V gives CDR1 LNHNV, CDR2 YYDKDF (reference sequence). The CDR3 nucleotides are TGTGCCACCAGCAGATCCAAGACGGGGGAAGGGGAAGGAAGCACCATATATTTT. Encoded protein: CATSRSKTGEGEGSTIYF.

This clonotype has more than one count but fewer than ten. V is TRBV4-1 and J is TRBJ1-4; 7 nucleotides line up with TRBD1. Germline CDR1 MGHRA, CDR2 YSYEKL. The CDR3 loop spans 14 amino acids. V was pared by 1 base and J by 8 bases, with 4 bases of the junction left unmatched. In nucleotides, the CDR3 is TGCGCCAGCAGCCAAGTCAGGGGGAACGAAAAACTGTTTTTT. As protein: CASSQVRGNEKLFF.

The gene calls are TRBV4-2 and TRBJ1-6; perhaps TRBD1 as D (5 bases). V lost 1 base and J lost 6, with 7 bases in between. The CDR3 has 14 residues. Germline V gene data show CDR1 as LGHNA and CDR2 as YNFKEQ. The CDR3 DNA sequence: TGTGCCAGCAGCCAAGGACAGCTTAATTCACCCCTCCACTTT. Protein product: CASSQGQLNSPLHF.

The rearrangement links TRBV5-4 to TRBJ2-3; unclear D gene. Germline values: CDR1 SGHNT, CDR2 YYREEE (reference sequence). The V end lost 5 bases, the J end lost 2 bases, and 12 bases lay between the germline ends. The CDR3 runs to 14 residues. The CDR3 spells CASRTSSYTDTQYF. The CDR3 DNA reads TGTGCCAGCAGAACGTCCTCGTACACAGATACGCAGTATTTT.

This clonotype showed up just a few times. The V call is TRBV6-5, the J call TRBJ1-2; 8 nucleotides match TRBD1. Germline V gene data show CDR1 as MNHEY and CDR2 as SVGAGI. The CDR3 contains 15 residues. V dropped 5 bases and J dropped 8; count of bases not matched to a gene: 13. This chain's CDR3 is CASSHQTGEGEGYTF. The CDR3 DNA reads TGTGCCAGCAGTCACCAGACAGGGGAAGGGGAAGGCTACACCTTC.